This is a list of T cell receptor beta chains from one sample in a study of T cell changes during pregnancy in multiple sclerosis. Produced via immunoSEQ multiplex PCR; TCRdb's table is partial and in-frame only. The sample has about 85,000 clones, 90% to 95% seen once. This specimen was peripheral blood, taken in the first trimester of pregnancy. All receptors derive from a female donor with multiple sclerosis, enrolled in a pregnancy study. Both conserved end residues are part of each CDR3. D genes are given only for firm matches.

d_gene | j_gene | len | v_gene | CDR3aa
- | TRBJ1-2 | 13 | TRBV27 | CASSLSRGYGYTF
TRBD1 | TRBJ2-6 | 18 | TRBV19 | CASSMRTGGVSGANVLTF
TRBD1 | TRBJ2-7 | 15 | TRBV27 | CASSSLGTGLYEQYF
- | TRBJ2-7 | 15 | TRBV7-9 | CASSLLGGGTYEQYF
- | TRBJ1-2 | 15 | TRBV9 | CASSVGSVSNYGYTF
TRBD2 | TRBJ2-1 | 18 | TRBV27 | CASNKQRERSSSYNEQFF
TRBD2 | TRBJ2-1 | 19 | TRBV7-9 | CASSLFGSSGGFVAREQFF
- | TRBJ1-1 | 15 | TRBV7-9 | CASSFFAGADTEAFF
TRBD2 | TRBJ2-7 | 13 | TRBV28 | CASSSSGSSEQYF
- | TRBJ2-7 | 15 | TRBV9 | CASSVGGTGSYEQYF
TRBD1 | TRBJ2-4 | 16 | TRBV7-8 | CASSLSQGRAKNIQYF